These 10 T cell receptor beta chains were sequenced from one sample in a study of T-cell reconstitution after alpha-beta-depleted transplantation in children. As it was prepared, the TCRbeta library received unique molecular identifiers. TCRdb re-called the PCR reads through MiXCR, storing one row per CDR3 protein. In the table there are about a million distinct CDR3 sequences, 25% to 30% of which are singletons. Material: PBMCs, mostly from graft donor cells, obtained 360 days after TCRalphabeta/CD19-depleted stem cell transplant. The receptors derive from a boy less than two years old who had a stem cell transplant for SCID, so the T cells may come from the graft donor.

V gene TRBV7-9 combines with J gene TRBJ2-1, with 7 bases that match TRBD1. Germline CDR1 is SEHNR and CDR2 is FQNEAQ (reference sequence). The J segment lost 4 bases and the V segment lost 4 bases, leaving 13 bases of the junction unmatched. This CDR3 is 17 amino acids long. CDR3 sequence reads: CASSSPRRTGKYNEQFF. The CDR3 DNA reads TGTGCCAGCAGCTCACCACGAAGGACAGGAAAGTACAATGAGCAGTTCTTC.

J is TRBJ2-7 and V is TRBV7-9, with 9 bases fitting TRBD1. J gave up 3 bases and V 4 bases, and 7 bases lay outside the gene matches. This CDR3 is built from 15 residues. Germline values: CDR1 SEHNR, CDR2 FQNEAQ (reference sequence). The CDR3 here is CASSWGQGANYEQYF. CDR3 coding DNA: TGTGCCAGCAGCTGGGGACAGGGTGCAAACTACGAGCAGTACTTC.

This clonotype has more than one count but fewer than ten. The gene calls are TRBV20-1 and TRBJ2-7; D is perhaps TRBD1 (5 bases). This CDR3 has 16 residues. V was cut by 5 bases and J by 1 base, with 21 bases left in between. Germline lookup yields CDR1 DFQATT and CDR2 SNEGSKA (reference sequence). CDR3 nucleotide sequence: TGCAGTGCTCCTACCGCGGCAGGGCCTCTTTCCTACGAGCAGTACTTC. The encoded protein is CSAPTAAGPLSYEQYF.

This clonotype was picked up a small number of times. DNA of the CDR3: TGCAGTGCTAGAGATTACGCAGGGGGAACCTACGAGCAGTACTTC. The encoded protein is CSARDYAGGTYEQYF. V usage is TRBV20-1 and J usage is TRBJ2-7; 7 bases are shared with TRBD1. CDR3 length: 15 residues. V lost 0 bases, J lost 2 bases, and 7 bases stayed unmatched. In germline, CDR1 is DFQATT, CDR2 SNEGSKA (reference sequence).

This clonotype showed up just a few times. The chain has TRBV5-1 and TRBJ2-1; D is ambiguous. The germline gives CDR1 SGHRS, CDR2 YFSETQ. Trimming stripped 1 base from V and 0 bases from J, with 14 bases between. The CDR3 covers 17 residues. CDR3 DNA sequence: TGCGCCAGCAGCTTGTTGGTCAGCTATTTCTCCTACAATGAGCAGTTCTTC. Its translation: CASSLLVSYFSYNEQFF.

The genes are TRBV4-1 and TRBJ2-2; TRBD1 matches at 8 bases. Germline V lookup: CDR1 MGHRA, CDR2 YSYEKL. The CDR3 is 16 residues long. Unmatched junction bases numbered 11, after V lost 6 bases and J lost 5 bases. The CDR3 sequence: CASRPDDRGETGELFF. The CDR3 DNA sequence: TGCGCCAGCAGACCCGATGACAGGGGTGAAACCGGGGAGCTGTTTTTT.

This clonotype appeared a few times. The chain uses TRBV29-1 and TRBJ2-2; 9 bases are a match to TRBD1. CDR1 and CDR2 from the germline V gene are SQVTM and ANQGSEA. V dropped 7 bases and J dropped 5; count of bases not matched to a gene: 14. This CDR3 is 16 amino acids long. In DNA form, the CDR3 reads TGCAGCGCCAATTTCGCCGGACAGGGGCAGACCGGGGAGCTGTTTTTT. Protein product: CSANFAGQGQTGELFF.

The V and J genes are TRBV5-1 and TRBJ1-1; D gene ambiguous. The CDR3 covers 16 residues. Looked up from germline, CDR1 is SGHRS and CDR2 is YFSETQ. The ends were cut back, 8 bases at V and 6 bases at J, with 26 bases in the middle. The CDR3 here is CARNVLAGTASAEAFF. In nucleotides, the CDR3 is TGCGCCAGAAATGTATTAGCGGGTACTGCAAGTGCTGAAGCTTTCTTT.

The chain joins TRBV6-1 to TRBJ2-7, with D tentatively TRBD2 (5 bases). The germline CDR1 and CDR2 sequences are MNHNS and SASEGT. Trimming cost V 6 bases and J 2 bases, with 14 bases left between them. The CDR3 is 14 amino acids. CDR3 DNA sequence: TGTGCCAGCAGCGCCGCCGGGGATCCCTACGAGCAGTACTTC. It yields the protein CASSAAGDPYEQYF.

The chain joins TRBV19 to TRBJ1-5; 8 bases fit TRBD1. This CDR3 spans 15 amino acids. Per germline, CDR1 LNHDA and CDR2 SQIVND (reference sequence). V gave up 1 base and J gave up 3 bases; unmatched junction bases: 2. CDR3 sequence: CASSIVTGVNQPQHF. The CDR3 coding sequence is TGTGCCAGTAGTATAGTGACAGGGGTCAATCAGCCCCAGCATTTT.